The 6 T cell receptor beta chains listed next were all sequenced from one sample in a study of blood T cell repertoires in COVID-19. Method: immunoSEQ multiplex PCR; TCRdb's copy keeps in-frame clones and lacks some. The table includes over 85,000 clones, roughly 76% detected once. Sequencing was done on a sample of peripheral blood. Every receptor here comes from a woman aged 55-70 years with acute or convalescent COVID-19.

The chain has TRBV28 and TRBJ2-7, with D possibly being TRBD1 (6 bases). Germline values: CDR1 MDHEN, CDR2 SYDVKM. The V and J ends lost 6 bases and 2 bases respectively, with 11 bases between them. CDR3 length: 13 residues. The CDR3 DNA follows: TGTGCCAGCAGCCGACAGGCACCCTACGAGCAGTACTTC. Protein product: CASSRQAPYEQYF.

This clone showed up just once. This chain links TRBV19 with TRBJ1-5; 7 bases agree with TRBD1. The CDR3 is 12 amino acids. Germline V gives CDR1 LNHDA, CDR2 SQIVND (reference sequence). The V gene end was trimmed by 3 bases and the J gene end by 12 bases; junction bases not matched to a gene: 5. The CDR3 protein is CASSIFGQDQHF. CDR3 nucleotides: TGTGCCAGTAGTATTTTCGGACAGGACCAGCATTTT.

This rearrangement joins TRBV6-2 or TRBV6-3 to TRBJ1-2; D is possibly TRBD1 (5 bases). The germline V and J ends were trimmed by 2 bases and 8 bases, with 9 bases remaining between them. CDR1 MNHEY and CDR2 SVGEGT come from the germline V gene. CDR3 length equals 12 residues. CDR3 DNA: TGTGCCAGCAGTTACGTGGGGCCCGGCTACACCTTC. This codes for CASSYVGPGYTF.

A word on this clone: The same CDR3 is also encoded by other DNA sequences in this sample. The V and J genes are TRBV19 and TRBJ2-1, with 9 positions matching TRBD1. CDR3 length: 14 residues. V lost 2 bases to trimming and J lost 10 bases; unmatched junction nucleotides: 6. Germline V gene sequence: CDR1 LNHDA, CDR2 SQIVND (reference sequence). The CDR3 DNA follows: TGTGCCAGTAGTATAAAACAGGGGGCAGGGGAGCAGTTCTTC. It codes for CASSIKQGAGEQFF.

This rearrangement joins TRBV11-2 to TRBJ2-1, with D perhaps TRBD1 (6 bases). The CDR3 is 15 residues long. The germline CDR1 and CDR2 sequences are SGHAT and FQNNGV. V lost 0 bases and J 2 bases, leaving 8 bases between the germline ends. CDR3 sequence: CASSLEGTPYNEQFF. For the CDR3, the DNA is TGTGCCAGCAGCTTAGAAGGGACACCCTACAATGAGCAGTTCTTC.

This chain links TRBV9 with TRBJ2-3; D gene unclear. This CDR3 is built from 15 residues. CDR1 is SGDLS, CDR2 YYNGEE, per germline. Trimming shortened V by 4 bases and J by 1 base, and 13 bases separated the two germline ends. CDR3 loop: CASSPPSLGTDTQYF. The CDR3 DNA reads TGTGCCAGCAGCCCCCCGAGCCTGGGCACAGATACGCAGTATTTT.